This T cell receptor beta chain was documented in a study of shared clonotypes between healthy human individuals. Repertoires were generated with immunoSEQ multiplex PCR, while TCRdb's copy carries only in-frame clones and drops some. The sample comprises 2.5 million or so clones, 85% to 95% of which are singletons, and roughly 0.13% rests with the top ten. Germline V gene lookup returns CDR1 MGHDK and CDR2 SYGVNS. Trimming pared 6 bases from V and 10 bases from J, leaving 16 bases between. The CDR3 has 13 residues. The clonotype was recovered from a man between 18 and 29 years old in good health. Sequenced: naive CD4+ T cells sorted from blood. Subset reported: CD45RA+ positively selected. This chain joins TRBV25-1 and TRBJ2-1; maybe TRBD1 (5 bases). This chain's CDR3 is CASRDTSPGEQFF. The CDR3 DNA sequence: TGTGCCAGCAGAGACACCAGCCCAGGGGAGCAGTTCTTC.